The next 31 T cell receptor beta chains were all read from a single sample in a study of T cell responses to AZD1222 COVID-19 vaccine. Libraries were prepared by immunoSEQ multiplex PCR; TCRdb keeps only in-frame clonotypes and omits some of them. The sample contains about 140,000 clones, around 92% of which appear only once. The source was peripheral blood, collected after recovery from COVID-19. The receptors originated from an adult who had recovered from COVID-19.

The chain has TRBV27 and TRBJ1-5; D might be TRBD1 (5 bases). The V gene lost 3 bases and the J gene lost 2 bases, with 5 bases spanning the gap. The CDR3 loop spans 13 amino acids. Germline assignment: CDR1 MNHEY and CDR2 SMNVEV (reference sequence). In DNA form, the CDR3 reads TGTGCCAGCAGTTTCAGGGGCAATCAGCCCCAGCATTTT. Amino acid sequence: CASSFRGNQPQHF.

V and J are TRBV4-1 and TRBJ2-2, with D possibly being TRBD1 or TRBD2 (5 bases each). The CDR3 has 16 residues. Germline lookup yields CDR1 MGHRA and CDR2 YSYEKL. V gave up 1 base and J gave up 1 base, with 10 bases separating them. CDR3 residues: CASSQGGAGNTGELFF. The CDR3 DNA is TGCGCCAGCAGCCAAGGGGGCGCGGGGAACACCGGGGAGCTGTTTTTT.

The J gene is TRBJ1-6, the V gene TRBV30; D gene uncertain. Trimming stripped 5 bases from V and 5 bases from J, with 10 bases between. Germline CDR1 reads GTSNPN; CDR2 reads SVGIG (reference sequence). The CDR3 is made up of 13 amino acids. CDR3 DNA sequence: TGTGCCTGGTATGACGGGAATAATTCACCCCTCCACTTT. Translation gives CAWYDGNNSPLHF.

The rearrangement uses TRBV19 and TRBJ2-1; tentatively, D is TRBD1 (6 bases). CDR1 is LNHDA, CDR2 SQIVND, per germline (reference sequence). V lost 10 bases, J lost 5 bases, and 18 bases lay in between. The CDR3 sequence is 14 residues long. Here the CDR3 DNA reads TGTGCCATCAGGGGTGGAGGAGTTAACAATGAGCAGTTCTTC. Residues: CAIRGGGVNNEQFF. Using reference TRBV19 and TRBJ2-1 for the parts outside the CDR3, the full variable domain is DGGITQSPKYLFRKEGQNVTLSCEQNLNHDAMYWYRQDPGQGLRLIYYSQIVNDFQKGDIAEGYSVSREKKESFPLTVTSAQKNPTAFYLCAIRGGGVNNEQFFGPGTRLTVL.

Here the CDR3 DNA reads TGTGCCAGCAGTCCTCGATATGCCTACGAGCAGTACTTC. Protein sequence: CASSPRYAYEQYF. The chain uses TRBV28 and TRBJ2-7; D remains ambiguous. The ends were cut back, 5 bases at V and 2 bases at J, with 10 bases in the middle. The CDR3 runs to 13 residues. Germline V gives CDR1 MDHEN, CDR2 SYDVKM.

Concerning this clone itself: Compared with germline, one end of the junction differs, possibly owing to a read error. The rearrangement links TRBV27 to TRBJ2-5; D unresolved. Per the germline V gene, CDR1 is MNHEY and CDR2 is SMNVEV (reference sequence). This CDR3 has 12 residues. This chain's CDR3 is CASKKRDPWVNF. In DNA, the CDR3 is TGTGCCAGCAAAAAGAGAGACCCCTGGGTTAACTTC.

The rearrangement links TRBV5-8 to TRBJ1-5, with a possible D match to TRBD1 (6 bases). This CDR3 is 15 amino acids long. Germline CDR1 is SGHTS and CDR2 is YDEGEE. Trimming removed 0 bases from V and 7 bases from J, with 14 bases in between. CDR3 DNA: TGTGCCAGCAGCTTGGGTTCGGGGGCGGAACAGCCCCAGCATTTT. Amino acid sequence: CASSLGSGAEQPQHF.

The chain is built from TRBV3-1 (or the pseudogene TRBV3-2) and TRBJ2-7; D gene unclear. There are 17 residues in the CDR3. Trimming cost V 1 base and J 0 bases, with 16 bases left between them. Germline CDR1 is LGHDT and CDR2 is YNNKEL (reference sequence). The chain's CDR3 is CASSQGIAYRASYEQYF. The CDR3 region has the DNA TGTGCCAGCAGCCAAGGGATTGCGTATCGGGCCTCCTACGAGCAGTACTTC.

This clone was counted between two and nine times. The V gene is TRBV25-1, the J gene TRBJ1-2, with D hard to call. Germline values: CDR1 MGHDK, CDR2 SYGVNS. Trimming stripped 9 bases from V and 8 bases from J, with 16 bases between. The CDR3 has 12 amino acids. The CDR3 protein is CASTASSGGYTF. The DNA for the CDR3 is TGTGCCAGTACAGCCTCTTCGGGGGGCTACACCTTC.

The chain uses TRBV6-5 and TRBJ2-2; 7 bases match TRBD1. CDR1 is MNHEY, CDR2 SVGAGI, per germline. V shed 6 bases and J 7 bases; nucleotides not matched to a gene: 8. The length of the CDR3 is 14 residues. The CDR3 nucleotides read TGTGCCAGCAGACTGACAGGGTGGGACGGGGAGCTGTTTTTT. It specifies CASRLTGWDGELFF.

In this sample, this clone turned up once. CDR3 residues: CASSRGIYNEQFF. The CDR3 DNA reads as TGTGCCAGCAGCCGAGGAATATACAATGAGCAGTTCTTC. The V gene is TRBV7-6, the J gene TRBJ2-1; D ambiguous. Per germline, CDR1 SGHVS and CDR2 FNYEAQ. With 5 bases removed from V and 4 bases from J, the gap between germline ends came to 9 bases. The CDR3 contains 13 residues.

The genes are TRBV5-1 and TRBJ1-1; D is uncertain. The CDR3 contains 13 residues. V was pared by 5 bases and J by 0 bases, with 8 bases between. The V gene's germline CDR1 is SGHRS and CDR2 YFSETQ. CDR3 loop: CASRVQMNTEAFF. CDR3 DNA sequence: TGCGCCAGCAGAGTGCAGATGAACACTGAAGCTTTCTTT.

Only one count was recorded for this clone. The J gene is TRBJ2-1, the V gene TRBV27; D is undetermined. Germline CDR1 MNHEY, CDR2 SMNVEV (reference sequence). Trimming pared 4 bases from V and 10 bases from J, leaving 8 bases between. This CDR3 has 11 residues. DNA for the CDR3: TGTGCCAGCAGTTCCGGGCCCGAGCAGTTCTTC. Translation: CASSSGPEQFF.

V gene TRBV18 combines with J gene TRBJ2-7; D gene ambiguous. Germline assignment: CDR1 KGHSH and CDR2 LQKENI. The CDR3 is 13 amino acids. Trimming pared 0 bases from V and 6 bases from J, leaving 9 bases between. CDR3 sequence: CASSPPSKGEQYF. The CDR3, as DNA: TGTGCCAGCTCACCACCCAGCAAGGGCGAGCAGTACTTC.

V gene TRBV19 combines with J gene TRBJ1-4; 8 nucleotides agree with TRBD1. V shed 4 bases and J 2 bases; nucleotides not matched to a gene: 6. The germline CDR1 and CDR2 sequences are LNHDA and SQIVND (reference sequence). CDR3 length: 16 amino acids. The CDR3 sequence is CASSKTTGATNEKLFF. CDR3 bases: TGTGCCAGTAGTAAAACGACAGGGGCGACTAATGAAAAACTGTTTTTT.

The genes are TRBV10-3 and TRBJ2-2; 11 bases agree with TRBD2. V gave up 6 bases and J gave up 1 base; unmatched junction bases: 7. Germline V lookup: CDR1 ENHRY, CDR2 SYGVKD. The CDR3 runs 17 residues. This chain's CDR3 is CAISAGLADLNTGELFF. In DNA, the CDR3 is TGTGCCATCAGCGCGGGACTAGCGGACTTGAACACCGGGGAGCTGTTTTTT.

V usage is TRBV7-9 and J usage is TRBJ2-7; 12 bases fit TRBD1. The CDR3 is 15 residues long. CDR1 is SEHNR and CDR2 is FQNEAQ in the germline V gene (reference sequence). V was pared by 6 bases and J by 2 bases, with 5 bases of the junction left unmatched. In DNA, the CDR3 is TGTGCCAGCAGGCCGGGACAGGGGGCTGCCTACGAGCAGTACTTC. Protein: CASRPGQGAAYEQYF. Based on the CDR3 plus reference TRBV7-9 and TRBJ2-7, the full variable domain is DTGVSQNPRHKITKRGQNVTFRCDPISEHNRLYWYRQTLGQGPEFLTYFQNEAQLEKSRLLSDRFSAERPKGSFSTLEIQRTEQGDSAMYLCASRPGQGAAYEQYFGPGTRLTVT.

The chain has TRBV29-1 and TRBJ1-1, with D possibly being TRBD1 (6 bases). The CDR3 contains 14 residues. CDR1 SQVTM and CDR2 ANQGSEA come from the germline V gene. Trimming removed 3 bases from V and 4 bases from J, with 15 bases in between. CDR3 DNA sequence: TGCAGCGTTGACGGGGGAAGGGGGATCACTGAAGCTTTCTTT. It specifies CSVDGGRGITEAFF. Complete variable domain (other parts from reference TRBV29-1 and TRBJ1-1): SAVISQKPSRDICQRGTSLTIQCQVDSQVTMMFWYRQQPGQSLTLIATANQGSEATYESGFVIDKFPISRPNLTFSTLTVSNMSPEDSSIYLCSVDGGRGITEAFFGQGTRLTVV.

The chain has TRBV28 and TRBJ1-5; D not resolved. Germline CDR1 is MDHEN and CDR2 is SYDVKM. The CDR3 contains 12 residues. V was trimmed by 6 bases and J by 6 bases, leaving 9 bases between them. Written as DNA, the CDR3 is TGTGCCAGCAGGGTACCCGGTCAGCCCCAGCATTTT. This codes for CASRVPGQPQHF.

CDR3 region: CASSTTANTGELFF. As DNA, the CDR3 is TGTGCCAGTAGTACGACAGCCAACACCGGGGAGCTGTTTTTT. The chain links TRBV19 to TRBJ2-2; a possible D gene is TRBD1 (5 bases). The CDR3 consists of 14 residues. The germline CDR1 and CDR2 sequences are LNHDA and SQIVND (reference sequence). The V gene lost 4 bases and the J gene lost 2 bases, with 8 bases spanning the gap.

DNA of the CDR3: TGTGCCAGCAGCTTGGTGGGCGGGAGGGGAGAGACCCAGTACTTC. Its protein product is CASSLVGGRGETQYF. This rearrangement joins TRBV5-6 to TRBJ2-5, with TRBD2 identical over 9 bases. Germline assignment: CDR1 SGHDT and CDR2 YYEEEE. The junction had 4 bases not matched to a gene; V was cut back by 0 bases and J by 4 bases. The CDR3 runs 15 residues.

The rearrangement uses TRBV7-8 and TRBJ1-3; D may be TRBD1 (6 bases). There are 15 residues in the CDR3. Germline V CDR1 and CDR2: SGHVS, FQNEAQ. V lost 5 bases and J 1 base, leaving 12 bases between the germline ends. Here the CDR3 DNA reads TGTGCCAGCAGCCTCATCACAGGGTCTGGAAACACCATATATTTT. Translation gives CASSLITGSGNTIYF.

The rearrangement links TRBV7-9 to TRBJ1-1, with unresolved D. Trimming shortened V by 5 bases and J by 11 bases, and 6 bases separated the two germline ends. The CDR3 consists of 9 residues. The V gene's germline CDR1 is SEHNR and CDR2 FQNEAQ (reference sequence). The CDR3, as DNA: TGTGCCAGCAGCACCGAGGCTTTCTTT. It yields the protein CASSTEAFF.

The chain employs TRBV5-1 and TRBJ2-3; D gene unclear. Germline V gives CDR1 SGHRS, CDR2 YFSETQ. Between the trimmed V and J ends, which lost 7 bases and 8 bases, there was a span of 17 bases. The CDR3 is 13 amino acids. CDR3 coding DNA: TGCGCCAGCCACCAGGAGTTGTGGGGTACGCAGTATTTT. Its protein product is CASHQELWGTQYF.

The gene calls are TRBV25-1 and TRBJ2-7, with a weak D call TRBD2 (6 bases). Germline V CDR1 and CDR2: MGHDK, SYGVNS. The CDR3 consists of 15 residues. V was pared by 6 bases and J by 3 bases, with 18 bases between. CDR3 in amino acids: CASSGAWEAIYEQYF. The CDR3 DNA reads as TGTGCCAGCAGCGGCGCCTGGGAGGCGATCTACGAGCAGTACTTC.

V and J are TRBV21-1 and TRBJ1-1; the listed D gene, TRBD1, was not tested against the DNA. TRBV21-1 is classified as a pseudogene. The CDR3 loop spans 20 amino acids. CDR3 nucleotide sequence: TGTGCCAGCAGCAAAGAGGGACACTGCCAACCCTTTAGCATGAACACTGAAGCTTTCTTT. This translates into CASSKEGHCQPFSMNTEAFF.

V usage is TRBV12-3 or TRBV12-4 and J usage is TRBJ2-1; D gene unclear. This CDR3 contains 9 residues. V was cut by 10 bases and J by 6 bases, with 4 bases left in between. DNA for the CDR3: TGTGCCACCTCCAATGAGCAGTTCTTC. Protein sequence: CATSNEQFF.

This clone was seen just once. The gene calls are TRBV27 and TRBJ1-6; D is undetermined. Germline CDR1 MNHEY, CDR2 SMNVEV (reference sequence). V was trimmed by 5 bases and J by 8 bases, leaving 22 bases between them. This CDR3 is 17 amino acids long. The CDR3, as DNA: TGTGCCAGCAGTCGGCCTTCTACAGTTTTAAATTATTCACCCCTCCACTTT. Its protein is CASSRPSTVLNYSPLHF.

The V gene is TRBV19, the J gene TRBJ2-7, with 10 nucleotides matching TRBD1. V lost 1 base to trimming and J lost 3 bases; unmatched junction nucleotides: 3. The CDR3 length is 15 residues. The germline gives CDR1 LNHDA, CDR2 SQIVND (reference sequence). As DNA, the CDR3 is TGTGCCAGTAGTATAGGGGGGACAGGGGTCTACGAGCAGTACTTC. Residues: CASSIGGTGVYEQYF.

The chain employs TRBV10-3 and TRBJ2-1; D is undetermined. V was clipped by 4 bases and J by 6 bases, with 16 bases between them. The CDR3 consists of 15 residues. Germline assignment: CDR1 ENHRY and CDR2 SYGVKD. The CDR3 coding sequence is TGTGCCATCAGTGTCGGTGGGTTAGCCAGCAATGAGCAGTTCTTC. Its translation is CAISVGGLASNEQFF.

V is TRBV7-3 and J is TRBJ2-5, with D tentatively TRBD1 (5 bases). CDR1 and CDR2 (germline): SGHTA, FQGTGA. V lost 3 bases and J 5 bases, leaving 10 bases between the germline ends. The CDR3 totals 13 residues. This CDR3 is CASSFRVSETQYF. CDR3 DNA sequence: TGTGCCAGCAGCTTCAGGGTATCGGAGACCCAGTACTTC.